The rows below give T cell receptor beta chains drawn from one sample of a study of T cell repertoires in cytomegalovirus infection. Each CDR3 protein is one row after TCRdb ran MiXCR on the reads. Of approximately 150,000 distinct CDR3 sequences listed, roughly 18% are singletons. The specimen was CD8+ T cells from PBMCs. These receptors came from a human donor in good health (CMV status not recorded). Some clones in this sample may be carry-over from other donors' samples. Each CDR3 is given with its conserved first and last residue. Fields, in order: V gene, J gene, D gene, clone size, CDR3 DNA, CDR3 protein. D genes are given only for firm matches. Clone size is shown for a subset of rows, as once, few, many or a class of expanded clone.

V: TRBV18
J: TRBJ2-7
D: -
size: -
DNA: TGTGCCAGCTCACCCCCCGGACGACACTACGAGCAGTACTTC
CDR3: CASSPPGRHYEQYF

V: TRBV7-9
J: TRBJ1-4
D: -
size: -
DNA: TGTGCCAGCAGCCTAGTGGGACGCAGTGATGAAAAACTGTTTTTT
CDR3: CASSLVGRSDEKLFF

V: TRBV12-3/TRBV12-4
J: TRBJ2-1
D: TRBD2
size: -
DNA: TGTGCCAGCAGTCCCTCGGGGAGGGTGACCTACAATGAGCAGTTCTTC
CDR3: CASSPSGRVTYNEQFF

V: TRBV6-2/TRBV6-3
J: TRBJ2-7
D: TRBD2
size: -
DNA: TGTGCCAGCAGTTACATGGCTAGCGGGAGGGTGTCCTACGAGCAGTACTTC
CDR3: CASSYMASGRVSYEQYF

V: TRBV7-9
J: TRBJ1-3
D: -
size: -
DNA: TGTGCCAGCAGCGAACACCGCCCGGGTGACTCTGGAAACACCATATATTTT
CDR3: CASSEHRPGDSGNTIYF

V: TRBV7-8
J: TRBJ2-6
D: -
size: few
DNA: TGTGCAGTTTGGGGGGCCAACGTCCTGACTTTC
CDR3: CAVWGANVLTF

V: TRBV28
J: TRBJ2-7
D: -
size: few
DNA: TGTGCCAGCAGTTGGGGGGCCCTCGAGCAGTACTTC
CDR3: CASSWGALEQYF

V: TRBV12-3/TRBV12-4
J: TRBJ2-7
D: -
size: -
DNA: TGTGCCAGCGGAAAATCAGGGATGTACGACGAGCAGTACTTC
CDR3: CASGKSGMYDEQYF

V: TRBV25-1
J: TRBJ2-5
D: -
size: -
DNA: TGTGCCAGCAGTGGTAACAGGGGAGGGGAGACCCAGTACTTC
CDR3: CASSGNRGGETQYF

V: TRBV5-6
J: TRBJ1-2
D: -
size: -
DNA: TGTGCCAGCAGCTTGGTGGAGGGACCATTCAGCTATGGCTACACCTTC
CDR3: CASSLVEGPFSYGYTF

V: TRBV28
J: TRBJ2-7
D: TRBD1
size: few
DNA: TGTGCCAGCAGCTACAGGGGAAGCGATCTCCACGAGCAGTACTTC
CDR3: CASSYRGSDLHEQYF

V: TRBV28
J: TRBJ1-2
D: -
size: -
DNA: TGTGCCAGCCGCCTGGAGGCGGGGGGGGGTTATGGCTACACCTTC
CDR3: CASRLEAGGGYGYTF

V: TRBV6-8
J: TRBJ1-5
D: -
size: few
DNA: TGTGCCAGCAGTCCCTTCGTGGATAGCAATCAGCCCCAGCATTTT
CDR3: CASSPFVDSNQPQHF

V: TRBV11-2
J: TRBJ2-1
D: TRBD2
size: once
DNA: TGTGCCAGCACCTTTGAAAACGGCGGGAGGATGTACTACAATGAGCAGTTCTTC
CDR3: CASTFENGGRMYYNEQFF

V: TRBV6-2/TRBV6-3
J: TRBJ2-7
D: -
size: -
DNA: TGTGCCACCAAAAGGTTCTCCTACGAGCAGTACTTC
CDR3: CATKRFSYEQYF

V: TRBV19
J: TRBJ2-1
D: TRBD1
size: few
DNA: TGTGCCAGTTTAGCCCGGGACAGGTCGGGCAATGAGCAGTTCTTC
CDR3: CASLARDRSGNEQFF

V: TRBV7-6
J: TRBJ1-4
D: -
size: few
DNA: TGTGCCAGCAGATCCCGACAATCAACTAATGAAAAACTGTTTTTT
CDR3: CASRSRQSTNEKLFF

V: TRBV27
J: TRBJ2-7
D: TRBD1
size: -
DNA: TGTGCCAGCAGTTTAACAGGGGCGGACGAGCAGTACTTC
CDR3: CASSLTGADEQYF

V: TRBV11-1
J: TRBJ1-1
D: -
size: -
DNA: TGTGCCAGCAGCTTTACAGGGTACACTGAAGCTTTCTTT
CDR3: CASSFTGYTEAFF

V: TRBV7-2
J: TRBJ2-7
D: -
size: few
DNA: TGTGCCAGCAGCTTAGTCGGGGGCCCGAACTACGAGCAGTACTTC
CDR3: CASSLVGGPNYEQYF

V: TRBV28
J: TRBJ2-5
D: -
size: many
DNA: TGTGCCAGCAGTTGGTACCAAGAGACCCAGTACTTC
CDR3: CASSWYQETQYF

V: TRBV6-1
J: TRBJ2-7
D: -
size: few
DNA: TGTGCCAGCAGTTCCCATTCCTACGAGCAGTACTTC
CDR3: CASSSHSYEQYF

V: TRBV11-1
J: TRBJ1-1
D: -
size: few
DNA: TGTGCCAGCAGCTGGATCTCAGGCACTGAAGCTTTCTTT
CDR3: CASSWISGTEAFF

V: TRBV6-2/TRBV6-3
J: TRBJ2-4
D: -
size: -
DNA: TGTGCCAGCAGTTACAGTAGCGGTAAGGGGGACAAAAACATTCAGTACTTC
CDR3: CASSYSSGKGDKNIQYF

V: TRBV9
J: TRBJ2-1
D: -
size: few
DNA: TGTGCCAGCAGCGTAGATCTAGCAGCCTACAATGAGCAGTTCTTC
CDR3: CASSVDLAAYNEQFF

V: TRBV23-1
J: TRBJ2-1
D: -
size: few
DNA: TGCGCCAGCAGTCACCGGGGACCGAGGGATTCCTACAATGAGCAGTTCTTC
CDR3: CASSHRGPRDSYNEQFF

V: TRBV7-2
J: TRBJ2-3
D: -
size: -
DNA: TGTGCCAGCAGCTTAATCGCGGGGGACAGGAGTGTGCAGTATTTT
CDR3: CASSLIAGDRSVQYF

V: TRBV20-1
J: TRBJ1-2
D: -
size: -
DNA: TGCAGTGCTAGAGATCCCGCCGGGGATGTGGGCTACACCTTC
CDR3: CSARDPAGDVGYTF

V: TRBV28
J: TRBJ2-1
D: TRBD2
size: few
DNA: TGTGCCAGCAGTTTCACCGGGACTAGCGACAATGAGCAGTTCTTC
CDR3: CASSFTGTSDNEQFF

V: TRBV29-1
J: TRBJ2-1
D: TRBD1
size: -
DNA: TGCAGCGTTGAAGGGGGCAGGGACAGGGCCTACAATGAGCAGTTCTTC
CDR3: CSVEGGRDRAYNEQFF

V: TRBV14
J: TRBJ1-2
D: -
size: -
DNA: TGTGCCAGCAGCCAAGATGGGTGGTATGGCTACACCTTC
CDR3: CASSQDGWYGYTF

V: TRBV7-2
J: TRBJ2-7
D: TRBD2
size: few
DNA: TGTGCCAGCAGCCCCGGGCTAGCGGGAGGGCCGACCGGTGGATTC
CDR3: CASSPGLAGGPTGGF

V: TRBV7-3
J: TRBJ2-5
D: TRBD1
size: -
DNA: TGTGCCAGCAGCCCCGGGACAGATCAAGAGACCCAGTACTTC
CDR3: CASSPGTDQETQYF

V: TRBV6-2/TRBV6-3
J: TRBJ1-1
D: -
size: few
DNA: TGTGCCAGCAGTCACTCGACCGGGTCCGAAGCTTTCTTT
CDR3: CASSHSTGSEAFF

V: TRBV4-1
J: TRBJ2-5
D: TRBD1
size: many
DNA: TGCGCCAGCAGCCCACCGGGACAGAACCAAGAGACCCAGTACTTC
CDR3: CASSPPGQNQETQYF

V: TRBV14
J: TRBJ1-2
D: -
size: many
DNA: TGTGCCAGCAGCCAAGAGGGAGACAGGAGCTTCTATGGCTACACCTTC
CDR3: CASSQEGDRSFYGYTF

V: TRBV20-1
J: TRBJ2-1
D: TRBD2
size: many
DNA: TGCAGTGCTCCCCACGGGGTAGCGGGGGCCAGCTCCTACAATGAGCAGTTCTTC
CDR3: CSAPHGVAGASSYNEQFF

V: TRBV6-2/TRBV6-3
J: TRBJ2-2
D: -
size: -
DNA: TGTGCCAGCAGCCCCTCTGCGGGCCACACCGGGGAGCTGTTTTTT
CDR3: CASSPSAGHTGELFF

V: TRBV7-9
J: TRBJ1-1
D: -
size: many
DNA: TGTGCCAGCAGCTCAGACGGGGTGAACACTGAAGCTTTCTTT
CDR3: CASSSDGVNTEAFF

V: TRBV29-1
J: TRBJ2-5
D: TRBD2
size: few
DNA: TGCAGCGTTGAAGGGGGTCCGGGAGGGGAGACCCAGTACTTC
CDR3: CSVEGGPGGETQYF

V: TRBV29-1
J: TRBJ2-1
D: TRBD2
size: few
DNA: TGCAGCGTTGAAGATCGCGGGACTAGCGGGAGGGCCCACAATGAGCAGTTCTTC
CDR3: CSVEDRGTSGRAHNEQFF

V: TRBV7-2
J: TRBJ2-1
D: -
size: few
DNA: TGTGCCAGCAGCTACCCCAGTAGCGGACCCTACAATGAGCAGTTCTTC
CDR3: CASSYPSSGPYNEQFF

V: TRBV6-2/TRBV6-3
J: TRBJ2-7
D: TRBD1
size: -
DNA: TGTGCCAGCAGTTTCACAGGGGGCGAGCAGTACTTC
CDR3: CASSFTGGEQYF

V: TRBV28
J: TRBJ2-1
D: -
size: few
DNA: TGTGCCAGCAGTTTTCAACGGGGGTCCTACAATGAGCAGTTCTTC
CDR3: CASSFQRGSYNEQFF

V: TRBV29-1
J: TRBJ2-1
D: TRBD1
size: few
DNA: TGCAGCGTTGAAGGGACAGGGGCTGGCGAGCAGTTCTTC
CDR3: CSVEGTGAGEQFF

V: TRBV5-6
J: TRBJ2-2
D: TRBD1
size: -
DNA: TGTGCCAGCAGCTTGTTCCAGGGGGCAACCGGGGAGCTGTTTTTT
CDR3: CASSLFQGATGELFF

V: TRBV7-9
J: TRBJ1-1
D: -
size: -
DNA: TGTGCCAGCAGCTTAATCCAGACTGAAGCTTTCTTT
CDR3: CASSLIQTEAFF

V: TRBV11-2
J: TRBJ2-7
D: -
size: few
DNA: TGTGCCAGCAGCTCTGGTCGGGCAGGCGAGCAGTACTTC
CDR3: CASSSGRAGEQYF

V: TRBV11-1
J: TRBJ1-1
D: -
size: once
DNA: TGTGCCAGCAGCCCCGGGCCTGAAGCTTTCTTT
CDR3: CASSPGPEAFF

V: TRBV7-3
J: TRBJ2-1
D: TRBD2
size: -
DNA: TGTGCCAGCAGCTCAAGCGGGGGGGCTAGAAATGAGCAGTTCTTC
CDR3: CASSSSGGARNEQFF